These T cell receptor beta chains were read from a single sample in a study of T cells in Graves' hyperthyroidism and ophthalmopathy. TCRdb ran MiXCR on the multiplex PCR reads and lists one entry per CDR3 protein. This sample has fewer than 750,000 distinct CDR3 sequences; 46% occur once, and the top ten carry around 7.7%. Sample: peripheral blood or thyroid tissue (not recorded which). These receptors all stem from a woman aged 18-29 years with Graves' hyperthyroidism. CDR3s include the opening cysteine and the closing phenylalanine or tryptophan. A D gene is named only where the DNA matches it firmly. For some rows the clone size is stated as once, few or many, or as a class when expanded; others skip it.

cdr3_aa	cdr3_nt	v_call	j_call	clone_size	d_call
CASNVGQRPYEQYF	TGTGCCAGTAACGTGGGACAGAGACCCTACGAGCAGTACTTC	TRBV19	TRBJ2-7	.	TRBD1
CASSLRAQPQHF	TGTGCCAGCAGTTTGCGGGCTCAGCCCCAGCATTTT	TRBV12-3/TRBV12-4	TRBJ1-5	many	.
CASRWTGGALGGYTF	TGTGCCAGCAGGTGGACAGGGGGCGCGTTAGGTGGCTACACCTTC	TRBV7-9	TRBJ1-2	.	TRBD1
CATSRVSGGQGAYTDTQYF	TGTGCCACCAGCAGAGTTAGTGGAGGACAGGGGGCATACACAGATACGCAGTATTTT	TRBV15	TRBJ2-3	few	TRBD1
CASSLALAGGPYNEQFF	TGTGCCAGCAGCTTAGCACTAGCGGGAGGGCCTTACAATGAGCAGTTCTTC	TRBV7-8	TRBJ2-1	.	TRBD2
CASSVADKGEQYF	TGTGCCAGCAGCGTAGCAGACAAGGGCGAGCAGTACTTC	TRBV9	TRBJ2-7	.	.
CATSIDRVRNYGYTF	TGTGCCACCAGCATTGACAGGGTCCGTAACTATGGCTACACCTTC	TRBV15	TRBJ1-2	many	TRBD1
CSALGTSANEQFF	TGCAGTGCACTTGGGACTAGCGCGAATGAGCAGTTCTTC	TRBV20-1	TRBJ2-1	.	TRBD2
CASSLAGLGPYEQYF	TGTGCCAGCAGCTTAGCGGGACTGGGACCCTACGAGCAGTACTTC	TRBV7-9	TRBJ2-7	few	.
CSARDLRTSAFGGANVLTF	TGCAGTGCTAGAGATTTGAGGACTAGCGCCTTCGGTGGGGCCAACGTCCTGACTTTC	TRBV20-1	TRBJ2-6	many	TRBD2
CSARDLETDTQYF	TGCAGTGCTAGAGATCTAGAAACGGATACGCAGTATTTT	TRBV20-1	TRBJ2-3	few	.
CASSQVGQNTGELFF	TGTGCCAGCAGCCAAGTGGGACAAAACACCGGGGAGCTGTTTTTT	TRBV3-1	TRBJ2-2	many	.
CAIRGVSGKLFF	TGTGCCATCAGGGGGGTCTCTGGAAAACTGTTTTTT	TRBV10-3	TRBJ1-4	.	.
CATSRDRQSYEQYF	TGTGCCACCAGCAGAGATAGACAAAGCTACGAGCAGTACTTC	TRBV15	TRBJ2-7	many	.
CATSSSGIGQPQHF	TGTGCCACCAGCAGCTCAGGGATAGGACAGCCCCAGCATTTT	TRBV15	TRBJ1-5	few	.
CSAVRENEKLFF	TGCAGTGCTGTCAGGGAGAATGAAAAACTGTTTTTT	TRBV20-1	TRBJ1-4	many	.
CASSVGLADEQYF	TGTGCCAGCAGCGTAGGGCTAGCGGACGAGCAGTACTTC	TRBV9	TRBJ2-7	many	TRBD2
CASSRPGRDYGYTF	TGTGCCAGCAGCCGACCGGGCCGGGACTATGGCTACACCTTC	TRBV12-3/TRBV12-4	TRBJ1-2	many	.
CSVDFSVMETQHF	TGCAGCGTTGATTTCAGTGTCATGGAGACCCAGCATTTT	TRBV29-1	TRBJ1-5	once	.
CASSYLERNTGELFF	TGCGCCAGCAGCTACTTAGAGAGAAACACCGGGGAGCTGTTTTTT	TRBV4-1	TRBJ2-2	many	.
CASSEVTGGITEAFF	TGTGCCAGCAGTGAAGTGACAGGGGGAATCACTGAAGCTTTCTTT	TRBV2	TRBJ1-1	few	TRBD1
CASSLDGAFGYGYTF	TGTGCCAGCAGCTTAGATGGGGCTTTTGGCTATGGCTACACCTTC	TRBV11-2	TRBJ1-2	.	.
CASSYRVGGYNQPQHF	TGTGCCAGCAGTTACAGGGTAGGGGGCTACAATCAGCCCCAGCATTTT	TRBV6-6	TRBJ1-5	many	TRBD1
CASSLKVTGYNEQYF	TGTGCCAGCAGCTTAAAGGTGACAGGGTACAATGAGCAGTACTTC	TRBV7-2	TRBJ2-7	.	TRBD1
CASSVAPGRNPNTEAFF	TGTGCCAGCAGCGTAGCACCGGGACGCAACCCGAACACTGAAGCTTTCTTT	TRBV9	TRBJ1-1	once	.
CASCLGGDSSYEQYF	TGTGCCAGCTGTTTGGGGGGGGATAGCTCCTACGAGCAGTACTTC	TRBV2	TRBJ2-7	many	TRBD2
CSAGGTGRETQYF	TGCAGTGCCGGGGGGACAGGGCGGGAGACCCAGTACTTC	TRBV20-1	TRBJ2-5	few	TRBD1
CASRGLALGEQFF	TGTGCCAGCAGAGGGCTAGCCCTTGGGGAGCAGTTCTTC	TRBV5-4	TRBJ2-1	.	.
CASSLLGITDTQYF	TGTGCCAGCAGCTTATTGGGAATCACAGATACGCAGTATTTT	TRBV7-2	TRBJ2-3	few	.
CAWKGFLDTEAFF	TGTGCCTGGAAGGGGTTCCTGGACACTGAAGCTTTCTTT	TRBV30	TRBJ1-1	few	.
CASNHRGLNTEAFF	TGTGCCAGCAACCACAGGGGGCTGAACACTGAAGCTTTCTTT	TRBV11-3	TRBJ1-1	many	TRBD1
CASSWTGGSGELFF	TGTGCCAGCAGTTGGACAGGGGGCTCCGGGGAGCTGTTTTTT	TRBV12-3/TRBV12-4	TRBJ2-2	many	TRBD1
CASSLGGQGAGNEAFF	TGTGCCAGCAGCTTAGGGGGACAGGGAGCCGGGAATGAAGCTTTCTTT	TRBV7-9	TRBJ1-1	once	TRBD1
CASSLPGDVNQPQHF	TGCGCCAGCAGTCTGCCGGGGGACGTCAATCAGCCCCAGCATTTT	TRBV4-1	TRBJ1-5	few	.
CASSQAGPRQYF	TGTGCCAGCAGTCAAGCGGGACCGCGTCAGTACTTC	TRBV12-3/TRBV12-4	TRBJ2-7	.	TRBD2
CASSIGSGGYEQYF	TGTGCCAGTAGTATCGGTAGCGGAGGCTACGAGCAGTACTTC	TRBV19	TRBJ2-7	many	.
CSIELGNYEQYF	TGCAGCATTGAACTGGGCAACTACGAGCAGTACTTC	TRBV29-1	TRBJ2-7	.	.